This is a list of T cell receptor beta chains from one sample in a study of metastatic and nonmetastatic thyroid tumors. From the PCR reads, TCRdb re-called clones with MiXCR. In the table there are 30,000 to 35,000 clones, roughly 15% of which are singletons. Sequencing input: blood. The receptors stem from a male donor with papillary thyroid cancer or a benign thyroid nodule (not recorded which). Some clones in this sample may be carry-over from other donors' samples. CDR3s include the opening cysteine and the closing phenylalanine or tryptophan. A D gene is named only where the DNA matches it firmly. Rows may omit the clone size; those that give it use once, few, many or a size class.

v_call: TRBV6-5
cdr3_length: 16
j_call: TRBJ2-7
clone_size: many
d_call: TRBD1
cdr3_nt: TGTGCCAGCAGTTACTACTCTCCCGGGACAGGGGTCGAGCAGTACTTC
cdr3_aa: CASSYYSPGTGVEQYF

v_call: TRBV11-2
cdr3_length: 16
j_call: TRBJ2-1
clone_size: NA
d_call: TRBD2
cdr3_nt: TGTGCCAGCAGCTTTCAACCTAGCGGAGCTTACAATGAGCAGTTCTTC
cdr3_aa: CASSFQPSGAYNEQFF

v_call: TRBV5-1
cdr3_length: 14
j_call: TRBJ1-2
clone_size: NA
d_call: NA
cdr3_nt: TGCGCCAGCAGCTTTGGGGGCGGAGGCTATGGCTACACCTTC
cdr3_aa: CASSFGGGGYGYTF

v_call: TRBV28
cdr3_length: 14
j_call: TRBJ2-7
clone_size: NA
d_call: NA
cdr3_nt: TGTGCCAGCAGTTTAGAGGGGTTCGGCTACGAGCAGTACTTC
cdr3_aa: CASSLEGFGYEQYF

v_call: TRBV7-6
cdr3_length: 14
j_call: TRBJ2-1
clone_size: NA
d_call: NA
cdr3_nt: TGTGCCAGCAGCATAAGCTGGACAGTGAATGAGCAGTTCTTC
cdr3_aa: CASSISWTVNEQFF

v_call: TRBV15
cdr3_length: 14
j_call: TRBJ2-7
clone_size: many
d_call: NA
cdr3_nt: TGTGCCGCCAGCTCCCAGACTAGCTCCTACGAGCAGTACTTC
cdr3_aa: CAASSQTSSYEQYF

v_call: TRBV29-1
cdr3_length: 17
j_call: TRBJ2-1
clone_size: many
d_call: TRBD1
cdr3_nt: TGCAGCGTTGAAGGCCTTCCAGAGGGGGCGCGATACAATGAGCAGTTCTTC
cdr3_aa: CSVEGLPEGARYNEQFF

v_call: TRBV6-2/TRBV6-3
cdr3_length: 12
j_call: TRBJ2-7
clone_size: few
d_call: TRBD1
cdr3_nt: TGTGCCAGCAGGACAGGGGCCTACGAGCAGTACTTC
cdr3_aa: CASRTGAYEQYF

v_call: TRBV19
cdr3_length: 13
j_call: TRBJ1-5
clone_size: many
d_call: NA
cdr3_nt: TGTGCCAGTAGTATAGGGGACGATCAGCCCCAGCATTTT
cdr3_aa: CASSIGDDQPQHF

v_call: TRBV30
cdr3_length: 14
j_call: TRBJ2-1
clone_size: many
d_call: TRBD2
cdr3_nt: TGTGCCTGGAAGGGACTAGCGGACTACAATGAGCAGTTCTTC
cdr3_aa: CAWKGLADYNEQFF